This T cell receptor (beta chain) stems from a study of T cells in narcolepsy. This CDR3 spans 15 amino acids. Germline CDR1 reads LGHNA; CDR2 reads YNFKEQ. V was clipped by 2 bases and J by 3 bases; unmatched bases: 7. TCRdb keeps only in-frame clones here, not all; method: immunoSEQ multiplex PCR. Among about 32,000 clones listed, roughly 80% were seen once. The specimen was memory (CD45RA-) CD4+ T cells from blood. This TCR was recovered from a human donor in good health. The J gene is TRBJ2-7, the V gene TRBV4-2; the match to TRBD2 covers 7 bases. CDR3 bases: TGTGCCAGCAGCCAATCTGGACTAGACAACTACGAGCAGTACTTC. Its protein product is CASSQSGLDNYEQYF.